Shown below are 19 T cell receptor beta chains from a single sample sequenced in a study of blood T cells in healthy people across ages. With a J-beta primer mix and a sample-barcoded 5' primer, a second PCR ran roughly 6 to 11 cycles. A single record per CDR3 protein comes from TCRdb applying MiXCR to the 5' RACE reads. Of roughly 1.5 million distinct CDR3 sequences in the sample, approximately 42% were seen once. The sequenced sample consisted of blood. The receptors here all came from a woman aged 18-30 years in good health.

This clonotype turned up a few times. The chain is built from TRBV29-1 and TRBJ2-7, with D possibly TRBD1 on 6 matching bases. This CDR3 is 13 amino acids long. Germline CDR1 SQVTM, CDR2 ANQGSEA. The V and J ends lost 7 bases and 7 bases respectively, with 20 bases between them. The CDR3 sequence is CSAGQTHTGEQYF. CDR3 sequence (DNA): TGCAGCGCTGGACAGACTCATACAGGGGAGCAGTACTTC.

This sequence joins TRBV7-9 and TRBJ2-1; D unresolved. V was pared by 2 bases and J by 10 bases, with 9 bases between. The germline CDR1 and CDR2 sequences are SEHNR and FQNEAQ (reference sequence). This CDR3 contains 12 residues. The CDR3 sequence: CASSLNSLEQFF. CDR3 DNA sequence: TGTGCCAGCAGCTTAAACTCCCTCGAGCAGTTCTTC.

The CDR3 bases are TGTGCCAGCAGCTTAGGGTTCGGCAGGGCAAATCAGCCCCAGCATTTT. Residues: CASSLGFGRANQPQHF. The chain joins TRBV7-9 to TRBJ1-5; tentative D call: TRBD1 (5 bases). The germline gives CDR1 SEHNR, CDR2 FQNEAQ (reference sequence). Trimming took off 1 base at V and 4 bases at J, with 14 bases between the two ends. The CDR3 is 16 residues long.

The genes are TRBV10-2 and TRBJ2-7; possible D gene TRBD2, 7 bases. V shed 7 bases and J shed 0 bases, with 16 bases lying between them. The germline V gene encodes CDR1 WSHSY and CDR2 SAAADI. The CDR3 runs to 15 residues. In nucleotides, the CDR3 is TGCGCCAGCATTAAGGGGGGGCCCGACTCCTACGAGCAGTACTTC. It codes for CASIKGGPDSYEQYF.

The chain is built from TRBV7-2 and TRBJ1-2, with 7 bases aligning to TRBD1. Unmatched junction bases numbered 4, after V lost 5 bases and J lost 4 bases. The CDR3 contains 13 residues. The germline V gene has CDR1 SGHTA and CDR2 FQGNSA. CDR3 region: CASSQGQIYGYTF. The CDR3 bases are TGTGCCAGCAGCCAGGGACAGATCTATGGCTACACCTTC.

This clonotype was picked up a small number of times. The chain employs TRBV20-1 and TRBJ1-5; 7 bases map to TRBD1. The junction had 9 bases not matched to a gene; V was cut back by 4 bases and J by 3 bases. Germline CDR1 DFQATT, CDR2 SNEGSKA (reference sequence). This CDR3 has 15 residues. For the CDR3, the DNA is TGCAGTGCTACCTTGAGGGGGCCACTCAATCAGCCCCAGCATTTT. Residues: CSATLRGPLNQPQHF.

This clonotype was detected a few times. The chain links TRBV20-1 to TRBJ2-1; 11 positions match TRBD2. The trim removed 0 bases at V and 4 bases at J, leaving 8 bases unmatched. Germline values: CDR1 DFQATT, CDR2 SNEGSKA (reference sequence). This CDR3 has 17 residues. The CDR3 sequence: CSARDPLTSGTYNEQFF. CDR3 bases: TGCAGTGCTAGAGATCCCCTGACTAGCGGGACATACAATGAGCAGTTCTTC.

In its sample, this clonotype was seen a few times. The chain couples TRBV3-1 to TRBJ2-7; 7 positions agree with TRBD2. With 0 bases clipped from V and 0 bases from J, the junction kept 5 bases outside the gene matches. Germline values: CDR1 LGHDT, CDR2 YNNKEL (reference sequence). This CDR3 is built from 16 residues. Written as DNA, the CDR3 is TGTGCCAGCAGCCAAGATCGACTAGCTTACTCCTACGAGCAGTACTTC. Translation: CASSQDRLAYSYEQYF.

In DNA, the CDR3 is TGTGCCAGTACCCCATCGGGACAGTTCCACAATGAGCAGTACTTC. It codes for CASTPSGQFHNEQYF. This chain joins TRBV19 and TRBJ2-1, with TRBD1 matching over 7 bases. The better agreement between TRBJ2-7 and the DNA end casts doubt on the J call. Germline CDR1 reads LNHDA; CDR2 reads SQIVND (reference sequence). The CDR3 spans 15 residues.

This clonotype was seen only a few times. The chain uses TRBV29-1 and TRBJ2-1; TRBD1 matches 7 bases. Germline V CDR1 and CDR2: SQVTM, ANQGSEA. After removal of 7 bases from V and 6 bases from J, the junction contained 9 bases not matched to a gene. The CDR3 is 13 residues long. The CDR3 spells CSALRDSVNEQFF. As DNA, the CDR3 is TGCAGCGCCCTCAGGGACAGTGTCAATGAGCAGTTCTTC.

This clonotype is a singleton in its sample. This chain uses TRBV18 with TRBJ1-1; D uncertain. Looked up from germline, CDR1 is KGHSH and CDR2 is LQKENI. V gave up 3 bases and J gave up 3 bases, with 11 bases separating them. The length of the CDR3 is 14 residues. The CDR3 region is CASSPGFVHTEAFF. CDR3 nucleotide sequence: TGTGCCAGCTCACCTGGATTCGTTCACACTGAAGCTTTCTTT. The variable domain in full, with the rest retrieved from reference TRBV18 and TRBJ1-1, is NAGVMQNPRHLVRRRGQEARLRCSPMKGHSHVYWYRQLPEEGLKFMVYLQKENIIDESGMPKERFSAEFPKEGPSILRIQQVVRGDSAAYFCASSPGFVHTEAFFGQGTRLTVV.

The V and J genes are TRBV7-2 and TRBJ1-5; no firm D call. Between the trimmed V and J ends, which lost 9 bases and 10 bases, there was a span of 19 bases. The CDR3 loop spans 13 amino acids. The germline V gene has CDR1 SGHTA and CDR2 FQGNSA. In DNA, the CDR3 is TGTGCCAGTTCCGGACGGACGAGCGAACCCCAGCATTTT. This sequence encodes CASSGRTSEPQHF. Complete variable domain (other parts from reference TRBV7-2 and TRBJ1-5): GAGVSQSPSNKVTEKGKDVELRCDPISGHTALYWYRQSLGQGLEFLIYFQGNSAPDKSGLPSDRFSAERTGGSVSTLTIQRTQQEDSAVYLCASSGRTSEPQHFGDGTRLSIL.

The chain employs TRBV7-8 and TRBJ1-5; D may be TRBD1 (6 bases). Germline lookup yields CDR1 SGHVS and CDR2 FQNEAQ. The CDR3 is made up of 14 amino acids. The V gene lost 5 bases and the J gene lost 3 bases, with 11 bases spanning the gap. The CDR3 DNA sequence: TGTGCCAGCAGCATTGACAGGTTCAATCAGCCCCAGCATTTT. Its protein product is CASSIDRFNQPQHF.

The rearrangement links TRBV4-2 to TRBJ1-2; no definite D call. The V gene lost 0 bases and the J gene lost 2 bases, with 13 bases spanning the gap. The germline CDR1 and CDR2 sequences are LGHNA and YNFKEQ. The CDR3 spans 16 residues. The CDR3 DNA sequence: TGTGCCAGCAGCCAAGAGTCGGGGAAATGGAACTATGGCTACACCTTC. Its protein product is CASSQESGKWNYGYTF.

This clonotype was observed a few times. V and J are TRBV9 and TRBJ2-1; weak D call: TRBD2 (6 bases). V lost 0 bases to trimming and J lost 5 bases, with 18 bases between them. The CDR3 loop spans 17 amino acids. Germline CDR1 and CDR2: SGDLS and YYNGEE. CDR3 sequence reads: CASSVAKVASDDNEQFF. In nucleotides, the CDR3 is TGTGCCAGCAGCGTAGCCAAAGTGGCTAGCGATGACAATGAGCAGTTCTTC.

The rearrangement links TRBV27 to TRBJ2-7; 11 nucleotides line up with TRBD2. V trimming: 3 bases; J trimming: 7 bases; junction bases outside the gene matches: 8. This CDR3 has 15 amino acids. Germline V lookup: CDR1 MNHEY, CDR2 SMNVEV (reference sequence). The CDR3 coding sequence is TGTGCCAGCAGTTTCATAGCGGGAGGGCTGATTGAGCAGTACTTC. This gives the protein CASSFIAGGLIEQYF.

As regards this clonotype: The limits of the CDR3 on the DNA are not certain, so only TCRdb's listed CDR3 is given. This chain uses TRBV7-9 with TRBJ2-1; no DNA check was done on the table's D call, TRBD1. Germline CDR1 reads SEHNR; CDR2 reads FQNEAQ (reference sequence). The CDR3 is 16 residues long, counting both termini. The CDR3 sequence: CASSLLHFGTYNEQYF.

The rearrangement links TRBV12-3 or TRBV12-4 to TRBJ2-3; D possibly matches TRBD1 or TRBD2 (5 bases each). Trimming cost V 3 bases and J 5 bases, with 18 bases left between them. The CDR3 loop spans 16 amino acids. The CDR3 DNA reads TGTGCCAGCAGTTTTAATAGGGACGGATATGGAGATACGCAGTATTTT. This gives the protein CASSFNRDGYGDTQYF.

To note about this clonotype: A read error is possible here, since a much larger clone lies one base away. The rearrangement uses TRBV12-3 or TRBV12-4 and TRBJ1-1; D gene uncertain. The CDR3 is 12 residues long. The V end lost 7 bases, the J end lost 4 bases, and 10 bases lay between the germline ends. CDR3 loop: CASIPLSTEAFF. The CDR3 nucleotides are TGTGCCAGCATTCCGCTTAGCACTGAAGCTTTCTTT.